This T cell receptor (beta chain) originates from a study of T-cell reconstitution after alpha-beta-depleted transplantation in children (dated by TCRdb to 2016 to 2017). With respect to the entire study: Using TCR repertoire profiling, the study followed T-cell immune reconstitution in a quantitative way in children after TCRalphabeta/CD19-depleted allogeneic hematopoietic cell transplantation.

As for this clonotype: This clone's antigen is unknown. No much larger clone is present one base from it, and per-base qualities are unavailable.

From V the trimming removes 5 bases and from J it removes 4 bases, while the gene matches leave 9 bases of the junction unaccounted for. From a lookup of the germline V gene, CDR1 and CDR2 are MDHEN and SYDVKM. The CDR3 numbers 15 residues from cysteine through phenylalanine. The entry retains the CDR3 DNA only, 45 bases that are in frame from base 1. The library was prepared using PCR. Data came from an Illumina HiSeq 2500. TCR library preparation used molecular barcoding, with unique molecular identifiers applied to normalize quantification of the TCRbeta repertoire. Using fastp at Q25 and MiXCR, TCRdb reprocessed the public reads and kept productive beta chains. Each CDR3 protein gets just one entry, which takes the most common genes and DNA from the rows behind it. This sample comprises around 400,000 distinct CDR3 sequences, 20% of them detected only once. The ten most abundant clones make up about 3.8% of the sample.

Specimen: PBMCs from the stem cell graft donor, collected from the stem cell graft. The chain was built from TRBV28 and TRBJ2-7; 9 central nucleotides agree with TRBD2. This sequence originates from a human donor who donated a stem cell graft to a child with acute myeloid leukemia. The CDR3 protein is CASSPWTSERYEQYF. The DNA reads as follows: TGTGCCAGCAGTCCATGGACTAGCGAGAGGTACGAGCAGTACTTC.